Listed here is a single T cell receptor (beta chain). Its specificity is not known. The sample belongs to a study of T cell responses to AZD1222 COVID-19 vaccine. Findings of the study overall: Baseline serology detected seropositivity in only 5 or 6 AZD1222 recipients. There were repertoire samples only from the period after the peak T cell response.

Germline lookup yields CDR1 KGHSH and CDR2 LQKENI. V was shortened by 3 bases and J by 2 bases, with 14 bases between the two germline ends. CDR3 length: 16 amino acids. Only in-frame clones appear in the TCRdb table, and some are missing; sequencing was by immunoSEQ multiplex PCR. The data show roughly 120,000 clones, roughly nine tenths seen once. The clonotype originates from an adult in good health. J is TRBJ2-1 and V is TRBV18; D ambiguous. Sample: peripheral blood, taken on day 0 of AZD1222 vaccination. The DNA for the CDR3 is TGTGCCAGCTCACCCGAACAAATCATGGCCTACAATGAGCAGTTCTTC. Protein sequence: CASSPEQIMAYNEQFF.